These T cell receptor beta chains were read from a single sample in a study of TIL therapy for anti-PD-1-resistant metastatic lung cancer. Assay used: immunoSEQ multiplex PCR; TCRdb lists only in-frame clones, some missing. The sample carries 95,000 or so clones, about two thirds recorded once. Sequencing was performed on tumor tissue, taken at baseline. These receptors all come from a person aged 25 to 80 with non-small cell lung cancer. Both conserved end residues are part of each CDR3. Each record gives: J gene, clone size, V gene, D gene, CDR3 DNA, CDR3 protein. D genes are given only for firm matches. Part of the rows lack a size; the others show once, few, many or a class for expanded clones.

>TRBJ2-7|-|TRBV29-1|TRBD1
TGCAGCGTTGGCATTGCCGGGACAGGGTCCCTTGAGCAGTACTTC
CSVGIAGTGSLEQYF
>TRBJ2-1|-|TRBV9|-
TGTGCCAGCAGCGTAGCCGGGATCCCGGAGCAGTTCTTC
CASSVAGIPEQFF
>TRBJ2-1|few|TRBV7-3|-
TGTGCCAGCAGCTTAGGACCGGATGAGCAGTTCTTC
CASSLGPDEQFF
>TRBJ2-2|-|TRBV3-1/TRBV3-2|-
TGTGCCAGCAGCCAAGTGACAGCATCGTACCGGGAGCTGTTTTTT
CASSQVTASYRELFF
>TRBJ1-4|-|TRBV7-2|-
TGTGCCAGCAGCTTAGGTTCAGGCGGTGAAAAACTGTTTTTT
CASSLGSGGEKLFF
>TRBJ2-1|many|TRBV9|-
TGTGCCAGCAGCCAGGGAGCCGAGCAGTTCTTC
CASSQGAEQFF
>TRBJ2-5|-|TRBV11-2|TRBD2
TGTGCCAGCAGCTTAGGAGCTAGCGGGGGCCACCAAGAGACCCAGTACTTC
CASSLGASGGHQETQYF
>TRBJ2-1|-|TRBV5-1|-
TGCGCCAGCAGCTACCGGGACAGGGGGATAGCGGGAGGCCTCCCCGGTGAGCAGTTCTTC
CASSYRDRGIAGGLPGEQFF
>TRBJ2-7|-|TRBV7-8|-
TGTGCCAGCAGCCCCCGAGAGGGATTCTACGAGCAGTACTTC
CASSPREGFYEQYF
>TRBJ2-3|-|TRBV4-1|-
TGCGCCAGCAGCCAAAGCCCAGTGGATACGCAGTATTTT
CASSQSPVDTQYF
>TRBJ1-1|-|TRBV10-3|-
TGTGCCATCAGTGAGACCCGGGACGGATCGAACACTGAAGCTTTCTTT
CAISETRDGSNTEAFF
>TRBJ1-5|-|TRBV5-4|TRBD1
TGTGCCAGCAGCTGGGACAGGTCCCAGCCCCAGCATTTT
CASSWDRSQPQHF
>TRBJ2-7|few|TRBV6-2/TRBV6-3|-
TGTGCCAGCAGTTACGCTTACGAGCAGTACTTC
CASSYAYEQYF
>TRBJ1-4|-|TRBV19|-
TGTGCCAGTAGTATCCCGGGGCAGGGGACTAATGAAAAACTGTTTTTT
CASSIPGQGTNEKLFF
>TRBJ2-1|many|TRBV9|-
TGTGCCAGCAGCGTCCGCCAAGGGGCGGGGAAGTACAATGAGCAGTTCTTC
CASSVRQGAGKYNEQFF
>TRBJ2-3|-|TRBV11-3|-
TGTGCCAGCAGCTTAGTAGGGGGAGTTGATACGCAGTATTTT
CASSLVGGVDTQYF
>TRBJ1-2|-|TRBV9|-
TGTGCCAGCAGCGGGGTAAGGGCAGGAGACATTCCCAACTATGGCTACACCTTC
CASSGVRAGDIPNYGYTF
>TRBJ2-1|-|TRBV7-3|TRBD2
TGTGCCAGCAGCTTAGGCCCGTCTAGCGGGAGTTACAATGAGCAGTTCTTC
CASSLGPSSGSYNEQFF
>TRBJ1-5|-|TRBV5-1|-
TGCGGCGGCAGGGCCGAACCCCAGCATTTT
CGGRAEPQHF